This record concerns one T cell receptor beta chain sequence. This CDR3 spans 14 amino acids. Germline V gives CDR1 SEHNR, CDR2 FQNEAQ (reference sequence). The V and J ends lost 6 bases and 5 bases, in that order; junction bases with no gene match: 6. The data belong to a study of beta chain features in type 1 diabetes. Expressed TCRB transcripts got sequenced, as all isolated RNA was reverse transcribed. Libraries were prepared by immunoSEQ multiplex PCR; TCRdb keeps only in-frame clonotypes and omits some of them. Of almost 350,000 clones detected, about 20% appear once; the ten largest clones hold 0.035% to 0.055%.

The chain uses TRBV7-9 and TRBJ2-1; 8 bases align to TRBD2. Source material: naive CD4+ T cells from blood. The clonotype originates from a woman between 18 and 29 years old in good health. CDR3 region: CASSSSGLNNEQFF. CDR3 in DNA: TGTGCCAGCAGTTCTAGCGGGTTGAACAATGAGCAGTTCTTC.